The 21 T cell receptor beta chains given below trace back to one sample, sequenced in a study of cytomegalovirus exposure and HLA in healthy donors. PCR employed 60 Vbeta and 13 Jbeta primers. Libraries were prepared by immunoSEQ multiplex PCR; TCRdb keeps only in-frame clonotypes and omits some of them. This repertoire shows 100,000 to 120,000 clones, 70% to 80% found once; its top ten account for 1% to 1.5%. Sequences were obtained from PBMCs. The receptors here all came from a man aged 35 to 55 in good health and CMV-seronegative.

The chain has TRBV29-1 and TRBJ2-2; D might be TRBD2 (5 bases). V was pared by 3 bases and J by 4 bases, with 9 bases between. The germline gives CDR1 SQVTM, CDR2 ANQGSEA. The CDR3 spans 13 residues. The DNA for the CDR3 is TGCAGCGTTGACGGGGTTCGCACCGGGGAGCTGTTTTTT. It encodes CSVDGVRTGELFF.

This clone appeared once. This rearrangement joins TRBV30 to TRBJ1-5; no definite D call. There are 14 residues in the CDR3. With 0 bases removed from V and 2 bases from J, the gap between germline ends came to 8 bases. The germline CDR1 and CDR2 sequences are GTSNPN and SVGIG (reference sequence). The CDR3 bases are TGTGCCTGGAGTGTGGAAGCGGGCAATCAGCCCCAGCATTTT. Protein: CAWSVEAGNQPQHF.

V is TRBV5-8 and J is TRBJ1-4, with a weak D call TRBD1 (6 bases). From germline, CDR1 is SGHTS and CDR2 YDEGEE. The V end was cut by 1 base, the J end by 1 base, with 8 bases between. The CDR3 totals 15 residues. CDR3 bases: TGTGCCAGCAGCTTGTGGGGGCTAACTAATGAAAAACTGTTTTTT. Its protein is CASSLWGLTNEKLFF.

This clone appeared once. J is TRBJ2-7 and V is TRBV28; a weak D match, TRBD2 (6 bases). In germline, CDR1 is MDHEN, CDR2 SYDVKM. V lost 7 bases, J lost 3 bases, and 13 bases lay in between. This CDR3 region has 13 residues. The CDR3 DNA follows: TGTGCCAGCATTCCGGGGGTTGGCTACGAGCAGTACTTC. Its protein is CASIPGVGYEQYF.

This chain connects TRBV6-5 to TRBJ2-7; 9 bases are shared with TRBD1. The CDR3 contains 14 residues. Trimming took 7 bases from V and 5 from J; bases not matched to a gene: 9. CDR1 is MNHEY and CDR2 is SVGAGI in the germline V gene. The DNA of the CDR3 is TGTGCCAGCAAACCGGACAGGGGATTCCACGAGCAGTACTTC. It is translated as CASKPDRGFHEQYF.

The V call is TRBV7-2, the J call TRBJ1-2; tentatively, D is TRBD1 (6 bases). This CDR3 has 13 residues. Germline CDR1 reads SGHTA; CDR2 reads FQGNSA. Trimming removed 2 bases from V and 8 bases from J, with 12 bases in between. The CDR3 bases are TGTGCCAGCAGCTTATTTAACAGGGAGGGCTACACCTTC. Translated, it gives CASSLFNREGYTF.

The sample holds a few counts of this clone. The V and J genes are TRBV5-1 and TRBJ2-1; 14 bases are a match to TRBD2. The germline CDR1 and CDR2 sequences are SGHRS and YFSETQ. V shed 4 bases, J shed 15 bases, and the junction held 6 bases outside the gene matches. The CDR3 spans 13 residues. CDR3 loop: CASSPGLAGVSFF. The CDR3 DNA is TGCGCCAGCAGCCCGGGACTAGCGGGAGTTTCGTTCTTC.

This clone has only one observation. V is TRBV7-2 and J is TRBJ2-7, with TRBD2 as a possible D gene (6 bases). The V gene lost 5 bases and the J gene lost 2 bases, with 16 bases spanning the gap. Looked up from germline, CDR1 is SGHTA and CDR2 is FQGNSA. The CDR3 has 15 amino acids. CDR3 nucleotide sequence: TGTGCCAGCAGCCCCCAGCGTGGGGGGACCTACGAGCAGTACTTC. It yields the protein CASSPQRGGTYEQYF.

This clone was recorded only once. The chain links TRBV7-8 to TRBJ2-7; 10 bases fit TRBD2. The CDR3 contains 15 residues. Trimming cost V 5 bases and J 4 bases; bases outside gene matches: 8. The germline gives CDR1 SGHVS, CDR2 FQNEAQ. This chain's CDR3 is CASSQGLAVLYEQYF. The CDR3 coding sequence is TGTGCCAGCAGCCAAGGACTAGCGGTTCTGTACGAGCAGTACTTC.

The chain recombines TRBV29-1 with TRBJ1-2; the match to TRBD1 covers 7 bases. The CDR3 is made up of 11 amino acids. V dropped 8 bases and J dropped 6; count of bases not matched to a gene: 6. CDR1 SQVTM and CDR2 ANQGSEA come from the germline V gene. The CDR3 here is CSSLGTDGYTF. The CDR3, as DNA: TGCAGCTCCCTTGGGACAGATGGCTACACCTTC.

This clone was seen a handful of times. This rearrangement joins TRBV29-1 to TRBJ1-1; the match to TRBD1 covers 9 bases. The CDR3 extends over 12 amino acids. From germline, CDR1 is SQVTM and CDR2 ANQGSEA. J gave up 1 base and V 6 bases, and 0 bases lay outside the gene matches. CDR3 DNA sequence: TGCAGCGTGGGACAGGGGAACACTGAAGCTTTCTTT. It codes for CSVGQGNTEAFF.

The J gene is TRBJ2-6, the V gene TRBV7-8, with a weak D call TRBD2 (5 bases). Germline V gene sequence: CDR1 SGHVS, CDR2 FQNEAQ. This CDR3 region has 15 residues. V lost 6 bases, J lost 0 bases, and 9 bases lay in between. The CDR3 loop is CASSSRGSGANVLTF. The CDR3 DNA reads as TGTGCCAGCAGTTCTCGGGGCTCTGGGGCCAACGTCCTGACTTTC.

Only a few counts were recorded for this clone. This chain links TRBV27 with TRBJ1-2; TRBD1 agrees at 8 bases. This CDR3 comprises 15 residues. Germline CDR1 is MNHEY and CDR2 is SMNVEV (reference sequence). The trim removed 6 bases at V and 4 bases at J, leaving 10 bases unmatched. CDR3 nucleotide sequence: TGTGCCAGCAGCCAAGAGAGGACAGGGCCCTATGGCTACACCTTC. Encoded protein: CASSQERTGPYGYTF.

V usage is TRBV27 and J usage is TRBJ2-1; unclear D gene. This CDR3 contains 12 residues. Germline CDR1 MNHEY, CDR2 SMNVEV (reference sequence). The ends were cut back, 8 bases at V and 10 bases at J, with 15 bases in the middle. The CDR3 nucleotides are TGTGCCAGCGCCCCGCCTTTCGGGGAGCAGTTCTTC. Its protein product is CASAPPFGEQFF.

The V call is TRBV27, the J call TRBJ1-2; 9 bases are shared with TRBD1. The CDR3 spans 13 residues. The J segment lost 8 bases and the V segment lost 6 bases, leaving 7 bases of the junction unmatched. The germline V gene encodes CDR1 MNHEY and CDR2 SMNVEV (reference sequence). The CDR3 spells CASRRTGAGGYTF. Here the CDR3 DNA reads TGTGCCAGCAGGAGGACAGGGGCAGGGGGCTACACCTTC.

This chain connects TRBV9 to TRBJ2-3; D is perhaps TRBD1 (6 bases). Germline CDR1 SGDLS, CDR2 YYNGEE. The CDR3 is 18 amino acids. V lost 2 bases, J lost 7 bases, and 26 bases lay in between. The CDR3 DNA is TGTGCCAGCAGCGTTTTTTGGGACAATGGCCAAACAGGGAATACGCAGTATTTT. This codes for CASSVFWDNGQTGNTQYF.

V is TRBV9 and J is TRBJ2-7; possible D gene TRBD1, 7 bases. The V gene lost 4 bases and the J gene lost 7 bases, with 15 bases spanning the gap. Germline V gene lookup returns CDR1 SGDLS and CDR2 YYNGEE. CDR3 length: 13 amino acids. The CDR3 loop reads CASSSRGAGEQYF. As DNA, the CDR3 is TGTGCCAGCAGCTCCAGGGGGGCGGGTGAGCAGTACTTC.

The chain uses TRBV7-6 and TRBJ2-5; 11 bases agree with TRBD2. The V gene's germline CDR1 is SGHVS and CDR2 FNYEAQ. The CDR3 has 14 residues. V dropped 5 bases and J dropped 4; count of bases not matched to a gene: 3. The CDR3: CASSPGLAGETQYF. The CDR3 nucleotides are TGTGCCAGCAGCCCCGGACTAGCGGGAGAGACCCAGTACTTC.

This clone appeared once. The chain couples TRBV5-4 to TRBJ2-2, with TRBD1 matching 9 bases. CDR3 length: 16 residues. V lost 5 bases to trimming and J lost 2 bases; unmatched junction nucleotides: 7. Germline CDR1 SGHNT, CDR2 YYREEE (reference sequence). CDR3 sequence (DNA): TGTGCCAGCAGGGGACCGGGACAGGGCAACACCGGGGAGCTGTTTTTT. This gives the protein CASRGPGQGNTGELFF.

This clone has a handful of counts. This chain connects TRBV19 to TRBJ1-4, with D hard to call. The V gene lost 10 bases and the J gene lost 4 bases, with 19 bases spanning the gap. Germline loops: CDR1 LNHDA, CDR2 SQIVND (reference sequence). The CDR3 loop spans 15 amino acids. CDR3 nucleotide sequence: TGTGCCACCCGTACCGGGGATGCCATTAATGAAAAACTGTTTTTT. Translated, it gives CATRTGDAINEKLFF.

This chain uses TRBV5-1 with TRBJ2-1; 16 bases align to TRBD2. V shed 4 bases, J shed 10 bases, and the junction held 8 bases outside the gene matches. Germline V gene sequence: CDR1 SGHRS, CDR2 YFSETQ. The CDR3 totals 16 residues. CDR3 sequence: CASSPSGTSGRGEQFF. CDR3 nucleotide sequence: TGCGCCAGCAGCCCCTCCGGGACTAGCGGGAGGGGGGAGCAGTTCTTC.